This T cell receptor beta chain emerged from a study of cytomegalovirus exposure and HLA in healthy donors. With 60 Vbeta and 13 Jbeta primers, the PCR was carried out. Generated by immunoSEQ multiplex PCR, the TCRdb table keeps only in-frame clones and is missing some. The data hold about 230,000 clones, with 78% observed a single time. This TCR came from a boy aged 5 to 17 in good health and CMV-seronegative. The sequenced sample was PBMCs.

CDR3 sequence: CASSTWTGRAFF. The CDR3 nucleotides are TGTGCCAGCAGTACATGGACAGGACGAGCTTTCTTT. The rearrangement links TRBV27 to TRBJ1-1; 7 bases are shared with TRBD1. Germline trimming cut 5 bases from V and 10 bases from J; bases unmatched to any gene: 7. CDR1 MNHEY and CDR2 SMNVEV come from the germline V gene (reference sequence). CDR3 size: 12 residues.